Here is one TCR beta chain with its context. Its antigen target is currently unknown. CDR3 length: 13 amino acids, cysteine to phenylalanine. No nucleotide data were recorded. The CDR1 and CDR2 encoded by the germline V gene (reference sequence) are LNHDA and SQIVND. The source of the sample is a study of monozygotic twins with inflammatory bowel disease (dated by TCRdb to the late 2010s). About the investigation overall: A total of 28 monozygotic twin pairs were included in the full study, comprising nine German pairs (four IBD-concordant, five IBD-discordant) and 19 IBD-discordant Danish pairs. The search for disease-associated traits relied mainly on comparing IBD patients with their genetically identical healthy co-twins within discordant pairs. Each individual had, on average, about 151 000 unique TCRalpha sequences and 181 000 unique TCRbeta sequences available for analysis. The research as a whole found: No single strong signal or clonotype linked to IBD turned up in the results, so the idea that one exists was not supported. Background noise and inter-individual variability may have been introduced into the repertoires by the differing immunosuppressive treatments among patients. A decrease in TCRbeta repertoire diversity, as measured by inverse Simpson index, was observed in IBD patients compared with their healthy co-twins. Compared with healthy twins, IBD patients shared fewer clonotypes with other individuals, and the difference was most pronounced in patients with signs of disease activity. Concordant and discordant twins showed no difference in repertoire similarity, possibly because of limited statistical power. The analysis was unable to tell apart different T cell subtypes.

From each donor, an approximately 2.3 ml peripheral blood sample was drawn into PAXgene tubes and stored at -80 degrees C. Without any T cell sorting, total RNA was extracted from whole blood using the PAXgene blood miRNA kit on an automated QIAcube. Deep TCRalpha and TCRbeta repertoire profiling with unique molecular barcoding was performed on peripheral blood of monozygotic twin pairs concordant or discordant for inflammatory bowel disease. Smoking habits were recorded for all twin pairs, with individuals classified as current, former or never smokers. Receptors were amplified or captured by 5' RACE. The input for every TCR library was approximately 3,500 ng of total RNA. cDNA was synthesized with SMARTScribe reverse transcriptase in eight separate reactions per sample. Unique molecular identifiers containing a 6-nucleotide sample barcode were introduced through template switching during cDNA synthesis. TCRalpha and TCRbeta cDNA was amplified in two nested PCRs of approximately 16 and 10 cycles, and bead purification was carried out after each PCR. Before amplification, the cDNA was treated with uracil DNA-glycosylase and purified using the QIAquick PCR purification kit. In the second PCR, Illumina TruSeq-compatible adapters and sample-specific barcodes were added. Library quality and concentration were assessed using TapeStation and Qubit, and 4.5 to 5.5 ng of each library was pooled. The pooled libraries were sequenced with 2 x 100 bp reads and custom sequencing primers on an Illumina HiSeq2500 single-index Rapid Run. As for the authors' bioinformatics: MiGEC version 1.2.6 was used for UMI-based consensus assembly, which corrected PCR and sequencing errors. MiXCR version 2.1.1 was used to carry out V(D)J alignment, clonotype assembly and CDR3 extraction. To normalise gene usage, clonotype sharing and MAIT/NKT TCR abundance, the top 1000, 10 000 and 20 000 clonotypes in each sample were analysed. After downsampling to 27 000 UMIs, diversity was calculated as the inverse Simpson index using the vegan R package. Paired Mann-Whitney U tests on discordant twin pairs were used, with Benjamini-Hochberg multiple-testing correction. TCRdb reprocessed the raw reads; every CDR3 protein sequence is a single record, and DNA is not supplied. The V and J calls were determined by TCRdb, not by the authors. This sample's table has entries for 200,000 to 250,000 distinct CDR3 sequences. The ten largest clones take up roughly 7.5% of the sample.

Sequenced material: blood. This receptor chain uses TRBV19 and TRBJ2-1; as DNA is missing, the TRBD1 call by TCRdb cannot be tested. The sequence derives from a human donor with ulcerative colitis or Crohn's disease, or a healthy co-twin of an affected twin (not recorded which). The CDR3 region has the sequence CASSIQGATEQFF. The full variable domain, completed from the reference TRBV19 and TRBJ2-1 proteins outside the CDR3, reads DGGITQSPKYLFRKEGQNVTLSCEQNLNHDAMYWYRQDPGQGLRLIYYSQIVNDFQKGDIAEGYSVSREKKESFPLTVTSAQKNPTAFYLCASSIQGATEQFFGPGTRLTVL.